This T cell receptor beta chain is from a study of T cell responses to AZD1222 COVID-19 vaccine. General study findings and limits: A rise in Spike-specific TCR breadth and depth followed two AZD1222 doses. Scientists sampled the repertoires only once the peak T cell response had passed. Only a handful of people who got AZD1222 tested seropositive at baseline. The study reported that nearly half of spike-specific TCRs target unmutated variant regions.

A note on this clone: Antigen unknown.

Looked up from germline, CDR1 is SEHNR and CDR2 is FQNEAQ (reference sequence). This CDR3 spans 13 amino acids. The assay was immunoSEQ multiplex PCR, and TCRdb's table has in-frame clones only and misses some. The table records about 160,000 clones, about 92% of them present only once. V usage is TRBV7-9 and J usage is TRBJ1-1; no reliable D call. This sequence originates from an adult in good health. Sequencing was performed on peripheral blood, taken on day 0 of MenACWY control vaccination. The CDR3, as DNA: TGTGCTGGCGGCGGACGCTTGAACACTGAAGCTTTCTTT. This sequence encodes CAGGGRLNTEAFF.